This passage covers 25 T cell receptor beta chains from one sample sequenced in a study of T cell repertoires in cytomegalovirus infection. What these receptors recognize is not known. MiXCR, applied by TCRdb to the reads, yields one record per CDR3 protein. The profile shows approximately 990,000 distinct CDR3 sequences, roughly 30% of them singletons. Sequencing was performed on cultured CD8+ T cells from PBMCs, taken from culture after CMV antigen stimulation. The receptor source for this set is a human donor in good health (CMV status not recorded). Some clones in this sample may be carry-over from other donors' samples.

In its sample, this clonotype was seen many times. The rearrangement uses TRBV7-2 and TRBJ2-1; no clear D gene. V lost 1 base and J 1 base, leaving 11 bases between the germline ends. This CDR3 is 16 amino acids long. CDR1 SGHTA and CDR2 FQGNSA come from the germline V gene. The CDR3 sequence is CASSLVRRTSYNEQFF. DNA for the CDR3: TGTGCCAGCAGCTTAGTACGACGGACGTCCTACAATGAGCAGTTCTTC.

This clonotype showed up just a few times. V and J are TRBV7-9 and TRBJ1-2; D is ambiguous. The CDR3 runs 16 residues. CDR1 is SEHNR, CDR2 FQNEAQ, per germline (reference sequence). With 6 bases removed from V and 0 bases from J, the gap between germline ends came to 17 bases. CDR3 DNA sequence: TGTGCCAGCAGTGTACCTGGGCAGCGAGCTAACTATGGCTACACCTTC. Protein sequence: CASSVPGQRANYGYTF.

CDR3 sequence reads: CASSQVGGVSGNTEAFF. For the CDR3, the DNA is TGCGCCAGCAGCCAAGTGGGGGGTGTGAGTGGAAACACTGAAGCTTTCTTT. J is TRBJ1-1 and V is TRBV4-1; a weak D match, TRBD1 (5 bases). Looked up from germline, CDR1 is MGHRA and CDR2 is YSYEKL. This CDR3 contains 17 residues. The V gene lost 1 base and the J gene lost 2 bases, with 17 bases spanning the gap.

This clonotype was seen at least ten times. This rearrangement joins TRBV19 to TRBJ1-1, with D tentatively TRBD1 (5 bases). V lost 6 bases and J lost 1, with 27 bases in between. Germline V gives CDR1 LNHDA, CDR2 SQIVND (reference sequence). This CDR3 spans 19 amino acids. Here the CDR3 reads CASSLGQGALPGPNTEAFF. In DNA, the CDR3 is TGTGCCAGTAGCCTCGGGCAGGGTGCTCTCCCTGGCCCGAACACTGAAGCTTTCTTT.

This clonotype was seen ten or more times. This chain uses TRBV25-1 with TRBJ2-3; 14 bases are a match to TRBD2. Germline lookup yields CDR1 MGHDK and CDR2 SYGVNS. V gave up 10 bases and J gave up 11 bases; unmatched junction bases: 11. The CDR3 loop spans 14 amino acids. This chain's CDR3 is CATTTSGGGIEQYF. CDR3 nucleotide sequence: TGTGCCACTACGACTAGCGGGGGGGGAATAGAGCAGTATTTT.

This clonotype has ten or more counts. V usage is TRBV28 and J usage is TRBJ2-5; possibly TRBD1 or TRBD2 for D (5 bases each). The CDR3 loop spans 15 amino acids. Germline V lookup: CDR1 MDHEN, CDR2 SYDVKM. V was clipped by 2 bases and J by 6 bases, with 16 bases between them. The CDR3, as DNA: TGTGCCAGCAGTTTACCCCGGGACCCCGTGAAGACCCAGTACTTC. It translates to CASSLPRDPVKTQYF.

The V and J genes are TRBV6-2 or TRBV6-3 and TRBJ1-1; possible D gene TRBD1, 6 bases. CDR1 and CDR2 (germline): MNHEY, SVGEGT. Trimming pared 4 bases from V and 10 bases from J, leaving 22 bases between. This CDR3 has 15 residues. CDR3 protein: CASSSSGTKPPRAFF. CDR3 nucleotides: TGTGCCAGCAGTTCGTCCGGGACAAAACCCCCGAGAGCTTTCTTT.

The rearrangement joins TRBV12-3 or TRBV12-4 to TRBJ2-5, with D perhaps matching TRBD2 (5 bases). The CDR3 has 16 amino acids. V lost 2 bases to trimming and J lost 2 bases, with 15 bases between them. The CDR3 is CASSLSGTIRQETQYF. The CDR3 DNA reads TGTGCCAGCAGTTTATCGGGAACTATCCGACAAGAGACCCAGTACTTC.

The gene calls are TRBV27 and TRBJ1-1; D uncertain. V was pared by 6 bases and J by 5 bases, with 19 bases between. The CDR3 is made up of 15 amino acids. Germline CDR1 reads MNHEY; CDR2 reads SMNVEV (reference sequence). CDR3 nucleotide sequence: TGTGCCAGCAGCCTCTTAACGGGCGGAGGGACTGAAGCTTTCTTT. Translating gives CASSLLTGGGTEAFF.

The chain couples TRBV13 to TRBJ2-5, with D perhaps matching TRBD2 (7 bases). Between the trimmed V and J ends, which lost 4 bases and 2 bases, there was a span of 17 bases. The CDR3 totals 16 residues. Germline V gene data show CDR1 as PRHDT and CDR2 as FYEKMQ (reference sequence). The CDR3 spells CASSSEGGEKQETQYF. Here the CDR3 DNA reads TGTGCCAGCAGCTCTGAGGGGGGGGAGAAGCAAGAGACCCAGTACTTC.

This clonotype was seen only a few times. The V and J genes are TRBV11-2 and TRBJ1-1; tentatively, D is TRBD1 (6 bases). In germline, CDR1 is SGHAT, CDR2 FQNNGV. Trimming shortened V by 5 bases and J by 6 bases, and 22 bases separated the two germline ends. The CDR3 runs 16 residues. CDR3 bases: TGTGCCAGCAGCATCTCGAGGCGACAGGATTGGGCTGAAGCTTTCTTT. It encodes CASSISRRQDWAEAFF.

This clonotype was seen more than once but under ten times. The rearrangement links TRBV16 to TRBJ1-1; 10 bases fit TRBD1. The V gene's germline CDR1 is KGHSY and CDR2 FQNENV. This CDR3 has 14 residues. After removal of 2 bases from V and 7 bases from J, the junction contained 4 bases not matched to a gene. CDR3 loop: CASSQPTGGFEAFF. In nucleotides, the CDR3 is TGTGCCAGCAGCCAACCGACAGGGGGCTTTGAAGCTTTCTTT.

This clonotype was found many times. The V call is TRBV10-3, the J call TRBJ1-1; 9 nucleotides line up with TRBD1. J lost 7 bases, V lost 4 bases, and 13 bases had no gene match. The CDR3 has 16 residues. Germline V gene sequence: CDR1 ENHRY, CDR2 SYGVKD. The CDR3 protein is CAISGGDRVNPHEAFF. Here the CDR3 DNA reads TGTGCCATCAGTGGTGGGGACAGGGTCAACCCGCATGAAGCTTTCTTT.

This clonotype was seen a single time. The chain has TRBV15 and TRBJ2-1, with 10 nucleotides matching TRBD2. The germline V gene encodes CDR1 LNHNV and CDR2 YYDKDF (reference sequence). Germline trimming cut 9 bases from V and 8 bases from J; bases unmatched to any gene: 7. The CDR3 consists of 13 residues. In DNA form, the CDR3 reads TGTGCCACAAGGGCTAGCGGGGGTTATGAGCAGTTCTTC. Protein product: CATRASGGYEQFF.

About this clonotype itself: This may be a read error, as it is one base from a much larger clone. This chain's CDR3 is CVSSLTLGPTDTQYF. CDR3 sequence (DNA): TGTGTCAGCAGCTTAACCCTAGGACCCACAGATACGCAGTATTTT. The chain recombines TRBV7-8 with TRBJ2-3, with no clear D. The CDR3 loop spans 15 amino acids. CDR1 is SGHVS and CDR2 is FQNEAQ in the germline V gene.

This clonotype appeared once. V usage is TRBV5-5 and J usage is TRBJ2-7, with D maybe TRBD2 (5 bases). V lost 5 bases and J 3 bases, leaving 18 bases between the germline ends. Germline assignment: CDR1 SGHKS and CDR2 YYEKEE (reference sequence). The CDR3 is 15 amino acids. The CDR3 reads CASRPDPGIDYEQYF. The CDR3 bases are TGTGCCAGCAGACCAGACCCCGGGATCGACTACGAGCAGTACTTC.

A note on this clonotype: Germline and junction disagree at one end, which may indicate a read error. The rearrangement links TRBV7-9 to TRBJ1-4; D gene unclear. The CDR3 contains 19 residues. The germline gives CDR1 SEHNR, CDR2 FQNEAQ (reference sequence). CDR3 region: CASSPSGVKWGTTNEKLYF. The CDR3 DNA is TGTGCCAGCAGCCCGAGTGGGGTCAAATGGGGTACAACTAATGAAAAACTGTATTTT.

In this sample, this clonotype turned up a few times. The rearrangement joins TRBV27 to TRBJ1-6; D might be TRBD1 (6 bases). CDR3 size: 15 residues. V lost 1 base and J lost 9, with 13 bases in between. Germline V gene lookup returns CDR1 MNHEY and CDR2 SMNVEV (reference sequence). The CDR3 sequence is CASSLWGQRSSPLHF. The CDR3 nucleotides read TGTGCCAGCAGTTTATGGGGACAAAGGAGTTCACCCCTCCACTTT.

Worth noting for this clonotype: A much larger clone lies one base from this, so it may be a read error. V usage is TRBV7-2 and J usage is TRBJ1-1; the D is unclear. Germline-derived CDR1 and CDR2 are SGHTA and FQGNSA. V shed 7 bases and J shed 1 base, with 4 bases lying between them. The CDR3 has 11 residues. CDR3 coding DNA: TGTACCAGCACCGCGAACACTGAAGCTTTCTTT. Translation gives CTSTANTEAFF.

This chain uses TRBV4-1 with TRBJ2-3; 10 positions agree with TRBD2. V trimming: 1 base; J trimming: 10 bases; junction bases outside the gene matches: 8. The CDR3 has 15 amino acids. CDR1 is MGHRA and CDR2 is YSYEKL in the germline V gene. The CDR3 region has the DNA TGCGCCAGCAGCCAAGGGTGGCTAGCGGGGGATCCGCAGTATTTT. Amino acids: CASSQGWLAGDPQYF.

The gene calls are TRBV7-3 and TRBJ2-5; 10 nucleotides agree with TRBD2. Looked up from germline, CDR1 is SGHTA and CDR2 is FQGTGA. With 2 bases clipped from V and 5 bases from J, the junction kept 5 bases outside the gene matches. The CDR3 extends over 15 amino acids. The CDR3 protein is CASSLYGTSVETQYF. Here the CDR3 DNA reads TGTGCCAGCAGCTTATACGGGACTAGCGTCGAGACCCAGTACTTC.

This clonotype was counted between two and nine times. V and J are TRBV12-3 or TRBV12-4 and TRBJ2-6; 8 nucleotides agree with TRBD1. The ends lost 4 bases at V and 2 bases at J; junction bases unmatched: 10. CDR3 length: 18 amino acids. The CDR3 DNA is TGTGCCAGCAGTTCCAGGACAGGGAACCCCCCTGGGGCCAACGTCCTGACTTTC. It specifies CASSSRTGNPPGANVLTF.

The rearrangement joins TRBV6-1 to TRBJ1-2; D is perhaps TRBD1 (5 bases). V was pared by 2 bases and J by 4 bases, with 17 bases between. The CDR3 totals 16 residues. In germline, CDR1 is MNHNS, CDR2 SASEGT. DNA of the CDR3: TGTGCCAGCAGTGAAAGGGTTAGGGGTTTAGGCTATGGCTACACCTTC. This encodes CASSERVRGLGYGYTF.

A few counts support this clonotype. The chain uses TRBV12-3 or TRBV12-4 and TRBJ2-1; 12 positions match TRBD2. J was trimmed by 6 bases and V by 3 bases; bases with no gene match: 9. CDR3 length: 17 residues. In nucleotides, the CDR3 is TGTGCCAGCAGTTTGCCTAGCGGGGGGGCAATTTCCAATGAGCAGTTCTTC. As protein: CASSLPSGGAISNEQFF.

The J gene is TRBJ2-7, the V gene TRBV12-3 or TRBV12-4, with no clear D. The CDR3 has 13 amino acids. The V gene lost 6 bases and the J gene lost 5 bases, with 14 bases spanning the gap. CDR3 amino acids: CASSSGPLNEQYF. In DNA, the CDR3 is TGTGCCAGCAGCTCCGGGCCCCTTAACGAGCAGTACTTC.